This T cell receptor (beta chain) was sequenced for a study of regulatory T cells in long-lasting Graves disease. With 4 bases removed from V and 1 base from J, the gap between germline ends came to 13 bases. Looked up from germline, CDR1 is SGHAT and CDR2 is FQNNGV. The CDR3 has 16 amino acids. Libraries of TCR beta came from iRepertoire HTBI primers plus Arm-PCR of CDR3 regions. Via MiXCR, TCRdb re-called the multiplex PCR reads, giving one row per CDR3 protein. This table holds about 470,000 distinct CDR3 sequences, around a fifth found once. Specified time point: persistent/refractory GD, antithyroid drugs over 5 years with positive TRAb. The authors made the TCR library using RNA they extracted from PBMCs. In its sample, this clonotype was seen many times.

The TCR comes from a female donor with Graves disease. The chain has TRBV11-2 and TRBJ2-2; tentatively, D is TRBD1 or TRBD2 (6 bases each). Specimen: peripheral blood mononuclear cells (PBMCs), collected when the disease was refractory, from a patient treated with antithyroid drugs. CDR3 sequence reads: CASSSEGGLNTGELFF. The CDR3 region has the DNA TGTGCCAGCAGCTCCGAGGGGGGACTGAACACCGGGGAGCTGTTTTTT.